This T cell receptor beta chain was found in a study of T cells in Graves' hyperthyroidism and ophthalmopathy. Study background: Prior to any treatment, at the point of initial diagnosis, peripheral blood was collected.

Lactation, pregnancy, other autoimmune disease or uncontrolled infection led to exclusion of patients. The PBMCs were sourced from fresh peripheral blood (about 10 ml). Using RNA transcripts as the source, TCR beta CDR3 regions were amplified. An initial round of RT-PCR targeting the TCR CDR3 relied on the HTBI primer set. Each CDR3 protein is one row after TCRdb ran MiXCR on the multiplex PCR reads. The repertoire holds around 600,000 distinct CDR3 sequences, with 15% to 18% as singletons. Germline CDR1 SQVTM, CDR2 ANQGSEA. V was pared by 7 bases and J by 5 bases, with 18 bases between. CDR3 length: 13 amino acids.

This TCR was recovered from a woman in her 30s with Graves' hyperthyroidism. Sequencing was performed on blood. The gene calls are TRBV29-1 and TRBJ2-7; weak D call: TRBD2 (5 bases). For the CDR3, the DNA is TGCAGCGGATCTCGGGGAGTCTTCAACGAGCAGTACTTC. Its translation: CSGSRGVFNEQYF.